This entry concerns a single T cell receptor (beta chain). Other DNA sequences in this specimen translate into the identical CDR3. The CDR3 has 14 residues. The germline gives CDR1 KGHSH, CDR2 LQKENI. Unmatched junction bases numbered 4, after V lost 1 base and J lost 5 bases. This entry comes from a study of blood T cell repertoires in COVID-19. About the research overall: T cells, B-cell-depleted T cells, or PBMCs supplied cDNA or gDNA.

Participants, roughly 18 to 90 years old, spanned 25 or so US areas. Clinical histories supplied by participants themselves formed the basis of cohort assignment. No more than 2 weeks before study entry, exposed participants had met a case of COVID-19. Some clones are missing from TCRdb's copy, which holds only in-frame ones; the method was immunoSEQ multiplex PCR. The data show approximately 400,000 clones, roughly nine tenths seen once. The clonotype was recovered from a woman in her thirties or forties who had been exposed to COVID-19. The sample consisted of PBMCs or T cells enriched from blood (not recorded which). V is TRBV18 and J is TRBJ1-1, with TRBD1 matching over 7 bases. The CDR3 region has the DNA TGTGCCAGCTCACCACGACAGGGCGGGACTGAAGCTTTCTTT. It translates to CASSPRQGGTEAFF. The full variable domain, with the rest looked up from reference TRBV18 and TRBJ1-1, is NAGVMQNPRHLVRRRGQEARLRCSPMKGHSHVYWYRQLPEEGLKFMVYLQKENIIDESGMPKERFSAEFPKEGPSILRIQQVVRGDSAAYFCASSPRQGGTEAFFGQGTRLTVV.